This T cell receptor (beta chain) appears in the sequencing data of a study of beta chain features in type 1 diabetes. Turning to this clone: Its antigen is not known.

Every bit of the isolated RNA underwent reverse transcription, so sequencing read expressed TCRB transcripts. Sequenced naive, central memory and regulatory T cell samples produced an average of around 3.9 million reads. The assay was immunoSEQ multiplex PCR, and TCRdb's table has in-frame clones only and misses some. The table records about 270,000 clones, approximately 15% of them present only once. Study-wide points: A pattern of fewer insertions and more deletions at VDJ junctions was seen in type 1 diabetes patients. All four CD4+ subsets from Type 1 diabetes patients carried moderately but significantly shorter TCRB CDR3s. High TCR expression in some cells could lead to their over-representation in cDNA sequencing. Patients' naive, central memory and regulatory TCRB repertoires appeared more alike than those of healthy donors.

Germline loops: CDR1 SQVTM, CDR2 ANQGSEA. CDR3 length: 12 residues. The V segment lost 6 bases and the J segment 2 bases; nucleotides outside the gene matches: 3. Source material: naive CD4+ T cells from blood. This TCR derives from a man aged 25 to 45 with type 1 diabetes. This rearrangement joins TRBV29-1 to TRBJ2-5; the match to TRBD1 covers 7 bases. The CDR3 loop reads CSVGQNQETQYF. CDR3 DNA: TGCAGCGTGGGACAGAATCAAGAGACCCAGTACTTC.